The TCR beta chain described here comes from a study of T-cell memory formation after mild COVID-19 (dated by TCRdb to the early 2020s). Some background on the complete study: TCR sequence clusters from the two donors were found to be largely donor specific. Longitudinal TCRalpha and TCRbeta repertoire sequencing tracked T-cell clones expanding and contracting after mild COVID-19 in a couple of donors. The cohort comprised two young, previously healthy adult volunteers, one female and one male.

Ficoll-Paque density gradient centrifugation was used to isolate PBMCs. With regard to this clonotype: It has no known antigen specificity. No much larger clonotype is one base removed from it; base qualities were not supplied.

The CDR3 numbers 19 residues from cysteine through phenylalanine. Only the CDR3 part of the read is kept: 57 bases, read in frame from the first base. V lost 0 bases and J lost 0 bases; the stretch between them is 20 bases long. CDR1 and CDR2, per the germline V gene, are SGDLS and YYNGEE. The sequencer listed for this sample is Illumina NovaSeq 6000. TCRalpha and TCRbeta cDNA libraries were built by 5'RACE with constant-segment primers, adding sample barcodes and unique molecular identifiers. RNA was extracted from every sample with Trizol reagent. Amplification of the libraries took two PCR steps, and the second step added a second sample barcode plus Illumina TruSeq adapters. Sequencing of the libraries was done on an Illumina NovaSeq, producing 2 x 150 bp paired-end reads. The authors' analysis ran thus. The reads were demultiplexed and collapsed into UMI-guided consensus sequences using migec v1.2.7. Using mixcr v2.1.11, the UMI consensuses were aligned to TRA and TRB V and J templates and assembled into clonotypes. A clonotype was counted as expanded or contracted only if both edgeR and NoisET called the change significant, with noise models trained on biological replicates. For edgeR calls, a false discovery rate-adjusted p below 0.01 and a log2 fold-change threshold of 1 were applied. As an exploratory analysis of dynamics, max-normalized trajectories of the 1000 most abundant clonotypes were examined with PCA combined with hierarchical clustering. Separately sequenced CD4+ and CD8+ repertoires were used to assign a CD4 or CD8 phenotype to each responding clone. In-frame beta chains were kept once TCRdb had trimmed the public reads at Q25 with fastp and called clones with MiXCR. Rows matching on CDR3 protein sequence are summarized as one entry with the most common DNA and genes. TCRdb's processing, not the study's, gives the V and J calls here. Across this sample there are more than 250,000 distinct CDR3 sequences, with around 15% seen only once. 22% of the sample rests with the top ten.

Results the study describes overall, beyond this receptor: Some responding clones were detected in pre-infection memory, suggesting pre-existing cross-reactive memory T cells joined the SARS-CoV-2 response. Only two mild cases were covered by the study, and larger cohorts that include severe cases with pre-infection samples were considered necessary. The second-wave clones that peaked on day 37 were not confirmed to be SARS-CoV-2 specific. Balanced CD4/CD8 phenotypes were observed for clones contracting from day 15 to 85, whereas a bias towards CD4+ was observed for a second wave of clones expanding from day 15 to 37. Contracting CD4+ clones were found mainly in CM and EM memory subsets, while CD8+ clones were enriched in EMRA.

Material for sequencing was PBMCs or a T cell subset sorted from them (not recorded which). The rearrangement combines TRBV9 with TRBJ2-3; tentative D gene TRBD1, with 5 bases matching. This TCR derives from a man aged 18-30 years who had mild COVID-19 (a few samples of this study predate the infection). The sample titles of this study are shuffled in the database, so cell type and time point are left out; the donor was told from shared clones. The encoded CDR3 is CASSVAVNQGGASTDTQYF. At the DNA level, the sequence is TGTGCCAGCAGCGTAGCGGTTAATCAGGGCGGTGCTAGCACAGATACGCAGTATTTT.